A single T cell receptor beta chain is shown here with its context. This sample is drawn from a study of blood T cell repertoires in COVID-19. Turning to the study itself: The cDNA or gDNA used as material had been derived from T cells, B-cell-depleted T cells, or PBMCs.

In assigning cohorts, the study relied on participant-reported clinical history. For recovered donors of Cohort 3, there were two negative PCRs, clearance, or symptom resolution. The CDR3 spans 14 residues. Trimming stripped 4 bases from V and 8 bases from J, with 15 bases between. Germline CDR1 reads SGDLS; CDR2 reads YYNGEE. Some clones are missing from TCRdb's copy, which holds only in-frame ones; the method was immunoSEQ multiplex PCR. Here the sample spans more than 300,000 clones, approximately 89% being singletons. The clonotype comes from a woman aged 25 to 39 who had recovered from COVID-19. V usage is TRBV9 and J usage is TRBJ1-4, with D perhaps matching TRBD1 (6 bases). The sequencing sample was made of PBMCs or T cells enriched from blood (not recorded which). CDR3: CASSPDSIGEKLFF. In nucleotides, the CDR3 is TGTGCCAGCAGCCCGGACAGTATCGGAGAAAAACTGTTTTTT.